This T cell receptor (beta chain) stems from a study of cytotoxic CD8 clonotypes in ibrutinib-treated CLL. Sequenced by immunoSEQ multiplex PCR; TCRdb stores in-frame clones only, minus some. The sample shows approximately 340,000 clones, 67% of them seen only once. Germline V gene sequence: CDR1 SQVTM, CDR2 ANQGSEA. V shed 6 bases and J 2 bases; nucleotides not matched to a gene: 5. The CDR3 is 13 amino acids. The chain is built from TRBV29-1 and TRBJ1-1; 8 bases align to TRBD1. The TCR comes from a human donor with chronic lymphocytic leukemia. The source was PBMCs, collected after 36 months of ibrutinib treatment. CDR3 loop: CSVTGTGNTEAFF. CDR3 DNA: TGCAGCGTCACCGGGACAGGAAACACTGAAGCTTTCTTT.